This T cell receptor beta chain was observed in a study of beta chain features in type 1 diabetes. TCRB transcripts that were expressed got sequenced, as all of the isolated RNA had been reverse transcribed. Sequenced by immunoSEQ multiplex PCR; TCRdb stores in-frame clones only, minus some. The sample has about 250,000 clones, over 12% seen once; the top ten hold around 0.025%. This clone was seen ten or more times. The sequencing input was naive CD4+ T cells from blood. The source is a woman aged 35 to 49 in good health.

The chain's CDR3 is CASSQGARSGETQYF. The DNA for the CDR3 is TGCGCCAGCAGCCAAGGGGCCCGCTCTGGGGAGACCCAGTACTTC. The chain joins TRBV4-3 to TRBJ2-5; D gene ambiguous. Germline loops: CDR1 LGHNA, CDR2 YSLEER. V lost 1 base to trimming and J lost 5 bases, with 14 bases between them. CDR3 length equals 15 residues.